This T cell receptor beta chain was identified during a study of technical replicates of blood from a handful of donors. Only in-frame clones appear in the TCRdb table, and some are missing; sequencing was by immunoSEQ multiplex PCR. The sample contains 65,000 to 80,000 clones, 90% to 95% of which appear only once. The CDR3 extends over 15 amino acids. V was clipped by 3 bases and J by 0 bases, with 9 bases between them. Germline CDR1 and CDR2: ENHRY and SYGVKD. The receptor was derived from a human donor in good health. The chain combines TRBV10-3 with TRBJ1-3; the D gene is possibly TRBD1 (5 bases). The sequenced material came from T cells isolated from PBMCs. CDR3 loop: CAISEHDSSGNTIYF. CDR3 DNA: TGTGCCATCAGTGAACACGACAGCTCTGGAAACACCATATATTTT.